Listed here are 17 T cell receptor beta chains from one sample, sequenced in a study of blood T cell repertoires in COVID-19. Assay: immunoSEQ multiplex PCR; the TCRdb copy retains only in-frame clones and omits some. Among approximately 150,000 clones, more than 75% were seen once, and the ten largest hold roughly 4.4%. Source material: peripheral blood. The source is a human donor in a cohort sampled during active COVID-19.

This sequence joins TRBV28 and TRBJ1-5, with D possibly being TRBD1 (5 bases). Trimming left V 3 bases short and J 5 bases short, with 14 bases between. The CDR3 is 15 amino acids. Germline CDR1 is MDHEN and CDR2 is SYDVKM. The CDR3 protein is CASSLGPWGYQPQHF. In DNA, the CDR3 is TGTGCCAGCAGTTTGGGGCCCTGGGGATATCAGCCCCAGCATTTT.

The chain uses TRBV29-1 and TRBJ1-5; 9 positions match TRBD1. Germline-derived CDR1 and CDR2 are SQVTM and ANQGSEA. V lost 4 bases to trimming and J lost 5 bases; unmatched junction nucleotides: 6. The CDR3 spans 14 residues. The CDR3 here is CSVAGTGRDQPQHF. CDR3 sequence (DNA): TGCAGCGTTGCCGGGACAGGGCGAGATCAGCCCCAGCATTTT.

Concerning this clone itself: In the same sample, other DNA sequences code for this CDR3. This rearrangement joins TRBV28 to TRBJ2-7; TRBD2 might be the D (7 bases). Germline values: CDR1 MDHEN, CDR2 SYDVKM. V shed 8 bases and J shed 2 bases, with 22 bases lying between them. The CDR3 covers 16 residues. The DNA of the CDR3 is TGTGCCAGCCGGGGGGAGGGGGAGGGGGAGCCCTACGAGCAGTACTTC. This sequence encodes CASRGEGEGEPYEQYF.

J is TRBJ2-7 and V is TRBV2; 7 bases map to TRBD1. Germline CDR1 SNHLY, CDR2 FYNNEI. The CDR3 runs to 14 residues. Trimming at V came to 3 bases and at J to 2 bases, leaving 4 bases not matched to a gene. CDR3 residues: CASSDRGIPYEQYF. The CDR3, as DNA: TGTGCCAGCAGTGACAGGGGGATTCCCTACGAGCAGTACTTC. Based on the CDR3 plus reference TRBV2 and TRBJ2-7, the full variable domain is EPEVTQTPSHQVTQMGQEVILRCVPISNHLYFYWYRQILGQKVEFLVSFYNNEISEKSEIFDDQFSVERPDGSNFTLKIRSTKLEDSAMYFCASSDRGIPYEQYFGPGTRLTVT.

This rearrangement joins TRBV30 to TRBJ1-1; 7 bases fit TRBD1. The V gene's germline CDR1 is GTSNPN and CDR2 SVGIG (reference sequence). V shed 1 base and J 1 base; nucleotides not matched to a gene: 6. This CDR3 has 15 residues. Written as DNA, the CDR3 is TGTGCCTGGAGTGGACAGGGCGAAAGGAACACTGAAGCTTTCTTT. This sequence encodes CAWSGQGERNTEAFF.

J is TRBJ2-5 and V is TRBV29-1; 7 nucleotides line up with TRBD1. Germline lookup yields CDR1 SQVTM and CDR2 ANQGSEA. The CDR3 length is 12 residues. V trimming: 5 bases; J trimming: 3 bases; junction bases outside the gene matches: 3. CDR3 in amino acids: CSVYGQEETQYF. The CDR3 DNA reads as TGCAGCGTTTACGGACAGGAAGAGACCCAGTACTTC.

CDR3 in amino acids: CASSLGDRGGSEQFF. CDR3 DNA sequence: TGTGCCAGCAGCTTAGGAGACAGGGGAGGTTCTGAGCAGTTCTTC. The gene calls are TRBV7-2 and TRBJ2-1, with TRBD1 matching 8 bases. V was pared by 1 base and J by 9 bases, with 8 bases of the junction left unmatched. This CDR3 is 15 amino acids long. CDR1 and CDR2 from the germline V gene are SGHTA and FQGNSA.

The CDR3 DNA follows: TGTGCCAGCTTCAGGGAACAGGGATCCACTGAAGCTTTCTTT. It encodes CASFREQGSTEAFF. This chain links TRBV6-5 with TRBJ1-1; TRBD1 might be the D (6 bases). CDR1 and CDR2 from the germline V gene are MNHEY and SVGAGI. This CDR3 is 14 amino acids long. Trimming took off 8 bases at V and 4 bases at J, with 17 bases between the two ends.

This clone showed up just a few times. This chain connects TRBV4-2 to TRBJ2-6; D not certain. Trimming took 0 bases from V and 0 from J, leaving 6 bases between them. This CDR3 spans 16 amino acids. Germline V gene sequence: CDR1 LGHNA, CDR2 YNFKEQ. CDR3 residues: CASSQDRSSGANVLTF. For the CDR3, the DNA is TGTGCCAGCAGCCAAGACAGGTCCTCTGGGGCCAACGTCCTGACTTTC.

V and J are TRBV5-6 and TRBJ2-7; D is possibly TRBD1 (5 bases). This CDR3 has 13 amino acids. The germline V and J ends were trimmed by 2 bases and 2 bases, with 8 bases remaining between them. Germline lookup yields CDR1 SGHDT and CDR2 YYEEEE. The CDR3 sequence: CASSLDSTYEQYF. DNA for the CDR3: TGTGCCAGCAGCTTAGACAGTACCTACGAGCAGTACTTC. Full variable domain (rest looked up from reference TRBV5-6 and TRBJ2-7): DAGVTQSPTHLIKTRGQQVTLRCSPKSGHDTVSWYQQALGQGPQFIFQYYEEEERQRGNFPDRFSGHQFPNYSSELNVNALLLGDSALYLCASSLDSTYEQYFGPGTRLTVT.

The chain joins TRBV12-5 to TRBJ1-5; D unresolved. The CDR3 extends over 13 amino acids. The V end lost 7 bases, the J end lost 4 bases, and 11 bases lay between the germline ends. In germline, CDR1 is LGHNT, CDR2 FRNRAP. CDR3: CASAFGVNQPQHF. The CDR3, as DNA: TGTGCTAGTGCCTTCGGGGTTAATCAGCCCCAGCATTTT.

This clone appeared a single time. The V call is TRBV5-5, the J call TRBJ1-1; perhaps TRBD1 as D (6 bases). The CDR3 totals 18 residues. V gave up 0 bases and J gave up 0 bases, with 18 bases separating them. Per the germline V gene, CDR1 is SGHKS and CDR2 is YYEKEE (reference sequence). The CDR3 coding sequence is TGTGCCAGCAGCTTGGAGTCGTGGACAGCACTAATGAACACTGAAGCTTTCTTT. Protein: CASSLESWTALMNTEAFF.

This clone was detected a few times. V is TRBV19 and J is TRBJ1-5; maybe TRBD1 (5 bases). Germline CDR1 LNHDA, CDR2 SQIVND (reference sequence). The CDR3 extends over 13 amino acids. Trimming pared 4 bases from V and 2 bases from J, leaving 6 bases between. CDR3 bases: TGTGCCAGTAGTACCAGGGGCAATCAGCCCCAGCATTTT. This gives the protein CASSTRGNQPQHF.

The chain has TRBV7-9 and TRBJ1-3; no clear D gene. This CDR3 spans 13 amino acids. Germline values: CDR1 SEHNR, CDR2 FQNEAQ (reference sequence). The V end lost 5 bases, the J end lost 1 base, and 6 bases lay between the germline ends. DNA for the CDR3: TGTGCCAGCAGCCCGTATTCTGGAAACACCATATATTTT. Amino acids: CASSPYSGNTIYF.

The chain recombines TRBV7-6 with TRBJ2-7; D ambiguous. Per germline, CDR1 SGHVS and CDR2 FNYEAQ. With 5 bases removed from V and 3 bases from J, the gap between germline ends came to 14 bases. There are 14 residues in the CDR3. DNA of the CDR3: TGTGCCAGCAGCCCGGAAGCGCACGACTACGAGCAGTACTTC. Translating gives CASSPEAHDYEQYF.

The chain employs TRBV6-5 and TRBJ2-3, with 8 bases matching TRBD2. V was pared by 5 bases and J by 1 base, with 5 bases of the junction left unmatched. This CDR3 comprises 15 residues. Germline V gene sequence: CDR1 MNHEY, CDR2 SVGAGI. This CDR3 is CASSTFSGGTDTQYF. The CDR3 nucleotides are TGTGCCAGCAGTACCTTTAGCGGGGGCACAGATACGCAGTATTTT.

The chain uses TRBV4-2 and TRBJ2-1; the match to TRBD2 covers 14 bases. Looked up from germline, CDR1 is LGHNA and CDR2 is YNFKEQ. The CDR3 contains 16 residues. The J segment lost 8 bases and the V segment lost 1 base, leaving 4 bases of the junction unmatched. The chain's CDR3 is CASSQGTSGGWDEQFF. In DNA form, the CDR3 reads TGTGCCAGCAGCCAAGGGACTAGCGGGGGGTGGGATGAGCAGTTCTTC.